One sample yielded the 19 T cell receptor beta chains listed below, sequenced in a study of Ad26.COV2.S vaccination and SARS-CoV-2 variants. Libraries were prepared by immunoSEQ multiplex PCR; TCRdb keeps only in-frame clonotypes and omits some of them. The sample shows fewer than 100,000 clones, 82% of them seen only once. The source was peripheral blood, collected after recovery from COVID-19. Receptor source: a human donor who had recovered from COVID-19.

This sequence joins TRBV7-2 and TRBJ1-4, with TRBD1 as a possible D gene (6 bases). This CDR3 contains 16 residues. CDR1 and CDR2 from the germline V gene are SGHTA and FQGNSA. Trimming shortened V by 4 bases and J by 2 bases, and 14 bases separated the two germline ends. The CDR3 is CASSSFTGSTNEKLFF. The CDR3 coding sequence is TGTGCCAGCAGCTCCTTTACAGGGAGCACTAATGAAAAACTGTTTTTT.

The chain recombines TRBV24-1 with TRBJ2-7; TRBD2 matches at 11 bases. CDR3 length: 17 amino acids. J lost 5 bases, V lost 4 bases, and 12 bases had no gene match. CDR1 is KGHDR and CDR2 is SFDVKD in the germline V gene. Here the CDR3 reads CATSDPGLAGKEDEQYF. The CDR3 DNA is TGTGCCACCAGTGACCCAGGACTAGCGGGTAAAGAGGACGAGCAGTACTTC.

This clone was seen a single time. DNA for the CDR3: TGCGCCAGCAGCCAAGATCGGGGACTGCTAGCGGGAGCTTCAGATACGCAGTATTTT. This gives the protein CASSQDRGLLAGASDTQYF. The chain joins TRBV4-1 to TRBJ2-3; 10 bases match TRBD2. The germline V gene has CDR1 MGHRA and CDR2 YSYEKL. There are 19 residues in the CDR3. V was pared by 0 bases and J by 4 bases, with 13 bases of the junction left unmatched.

CDR3: CASIPPGSTYEQYF. The CDR3 DNA reads as TGTGCCAGCATTCCCCCAGGGTCCACCTACGAGCAGTACTTC. The gene calls are TRBV7-9 and TRBJ2-7; D possibly corresponds to TRBD1 (5 bases). Trimming left V 7 bases short and J 2 bases short, with 15 bases between. CDR3 length: 14 residues. In germline, CDR1 is SEHNR, CDR2 FQNEAQ (reference sequence).

The chain is built from TRBV4-3 and TRBJ1-3; a weak D match, TRBD1 (5 bases). Per germline, CDR1 LGHNA and CDR2 YSLEER. V was shortened by 1 base and J by 2 bases, with 12 bases between the two germline ends. This CDR3 has 16 residues. The CDR3 DNA reads as TGCGCCAGCAGCCAAGTTGGCGGGGGAGCTGGAAACACCATATATTTT. Its protein is CASSQVGGGAGNTIYF.

The chain links TRBV9 to TRBJ2-3, with D perhaps TRBD1 (5 bases). Trimming took off 0 bases at V and 2 bases at J, with 13 bases between the two ends. This CDR3 has 16 amino acids. Germline CDR1 reads SGDLS; CDR2 reads YYNGEE. The CDR3 sequence is CASSVASYRFTDTQYF. CDR3 DNA sequence: TGTGCCAGCAGCGTAGCTAGTTACAGGTTCACAGATACGCAGTATTTT.

The rearrangement joins TRBV4-1 to TRBJ2-3, with TRBD2 matching 9 bases. This CDR3 region has 16 residues. The germline CDR1 and CDR2 sequences are MGHRA and YSYEKL. V was pared by 0 bases and J by 14 bases, with 15 bases of the junction left unmatched. The CDR3 protein is CASSQDLGATGTSTYF. The CDR3 coding sequence is TGCGCCAGCAGCCAAGATTTGGGGGCGACCGGGACTAGCACGTATTTT.

V and J are TRBV18 and TRBJ2-3; D not certain. The CDR3 is made up of 12 amino acids. The V gene's germline CDR1 is KGHSH and CDR2 LQKENI. V lost 8 bases and J 0 bases, leaving 6 bases between the germline ends. The CDR3: CASRRSTDTQYF. The CDR3 region has the DNA TGTGCCAGCCGGAGAAGCACAGATACGCAGTATTTT.

This chain uses TRBV5-5 with TRBJ2-2; D is uncertain. V shed 1 base and J shed 0 bases, with 4 bases lying between them. CDR3 length equals 14 residues. Germline values: CDR1 SGHKS, CDR2 YYEKEE (reference sequence). The CDR3 DNA reads as TGTGCCAGCAGCTTGCTCACGAACACCGGGGAGCTGTTTTTT. Its protein product is CASSLLTNTGELFF.

V is TRBV13 and J is TRBJ1-4, with D possibly matching TRBD1 (5 bases). There are 14 residues in the CDR3. The germline V gene encodes CDR1 PRHDT and CDR2 FYEKMQ (reference sequence). Between the trimmed V and J ends, which lost 4 bases and 4 bases, there was a span of 10 bases. The chain's CDR3 is CASSWGRINEKLFF. The CDR3 DNA reads TGTGCCAGCAGCTGGGGCAGGATTAATGAAAAACTGTTTTTT.

The gene calls are TRBV9 and TRBJ1-2, with D perhaps TRBD1 (5 bases). The germline CDR1 and CDR2 sequences are SGDLS and YYNGEE. This CDR3 is 14 amino acids long. The V end lost 0 bases, the J end lost 3 bases, and 9 bases lay between the germline ends. CDR3 DNA: TGTGCCAGCAGCGTAGAGGAACAGGACTATGGCTACACCTTC. Protein sequence: CASSVEEQDYGYTF.

The chain uses TRBV10-2 and TRBJ1-2; D remains unclear. Trimming cost V 3 bases and J 7 bases, with 18 bases left between them. Germline V CDR1 and CDR2: WSHSY, SAAADI. This CDR3 spans 15 amino acids. The CDR3 here is CASSDGSHLISGYTF. CDR3 nucleotide sequence: TGCGCCAGCAGTGATGGTTCCCACCTAATTAGTGGCTACACCTTC.

The chain uses TRBV5-4 and TRBJ2-2, with no clear D. V shed 5 bases and J shed 5 bases, with 10 bases lying between them. The length of the CDR3 is 13 residues. Germline lookup yields CDR1 SGHNT and CDR2 YYREEE (reference sequence). The CDR3 coding sequence is TGTGCCAGCAGTCCTAGACAAACCGGGGAGCTGTTTTTT. Translated, it gives CASSPRQTGELFF.

This chain links TRBV5-1 with TRBJ2-3; D not certain. Trimming took 0 bases from V and 4 from J, leaving 9 bases between them. Germline CDR1 reads SGHRS; CDR2 reads YFSETQ. This CDR3 contains 14 residues. Here the CDR3 reads CASSLGAVADTQYF. The DNA for the CDR3 is TGCGCCAGCAGCTTGGGGGCAGTCGCAGATACGCAGTATTTT.

A few counts support this clone. The chain couples TRBV6-6 to TRBJ1-4; maybe TRBD1 (5 bases). Germline CDR1 reads MNHNY; CDR2 reads SVGAGI (reference sequence). The CDR3 extends over 16 amino acids. Trimming left V 6 bases short and J 0 bases short, with 14 bases between. CDR3 DNA: TGTGCCAGCAGGGATTGGGGGTCCTCAACTAATGAAAAACTGTTTTTT. Protein: CASRDWGSSTNEKLFF.

V gene TRBV18 combines with J gene TRBJ1-2; tentatively, D is TRBD1 (5 bases). V was pared by 3 bases and J by 4 bases, with 21 bases between. Germline lookup yields CDR1 KGHSH and CDR2 LQKENI. CDR3 length: 17 residues. The CDR3 DNA sequence: TGTGCCAGCTCACCGTCACTCTTTGGGGCTCAGGGCTATGGCTACACCTTC. The encoded protein is CASSPSLFGAQGYGYTF.

The rearrangement joins TRBV29-1 to TRBJ1-2; D is uncertain. Trimming stripped 0 bases from V and 3 bases from J, with 2 bases between. In germline, CDR1 is SQVTM, CDR2 ANQGSEA. This CDR3 region has 11 residues. CDR3 residues: CSVEEDYGYTF. CDR3 in DNA: TGCAGCGTTGAAGAGGACTATGGCTACACCTTC.

The chain has TRBV7-9 and TRBJ2-3; D is unclear. CDR1 and CDR2 from the germline V gene are SEHNR and FQNEAQ (reference sequence). Deletions cut 0 bases from V and 4 bases from J, with 8 bases between. The CDR3 runs 14 residues. This CDR3 reads CASSLAKAADTQYF. Here the CDR3 DNA reads TGTGCCAGCAGCTTAGCCAAGGCCGCAGATACGCAGTATTTT.

This chain joins TRBV7-9 and TRBJ2-1; no reliable D call. The ends were cut back, 4 bases at V and 2 bases at J, with 15 bases in the middle. CDR1 and CDR2 (germline): SEHNR, FQNEAQ (reference sequence). The CDR3 is made up of 16 amino acids. DNA for the CDR3: TGTGCCAGCAGCTCCCCTCTCGCGGTCCCCTACAATGAGCAGTTCTTC. It translates to CASSSPLAVPYNEQFF.